This T cell receptor beta chain is from a study of T cells in localized non-small cell lung cancer. General study findings and limits: Of the top 100 tumor clones, median around 55 were in adjacent lung, about 30 among its top 100. The highest T cell clonality was in uninvolved adjacent lung, above tumor.

Trimming shortened V by 1 base and J by 10 bases, and 13 bases separated the two germline ends. From germline, CDR1 is SQVTM and CDR2 ANQGSEA. The CDR3 runs 12 residues. The repertoire was sequenced with immunoSEQ multiplex PCR; TCRdb's copy has only in-frame clones and lacks some. The sample yields around 2,000 clones, around 30% seen once. About this clone itself: The antigen is unknown.

The rearrangement joins TRBV29-1 to TRBJ1-2; the D gene is possibly TRBD1 (6 bases). Specimen: normal lung tissue next to the tumor, collected before any cancer treatment. The receptor comes from a man between 40 and 75 years old with stage III lung adenocarcinoma. For the CDR3, the DNA is TGCAGCGTTGAAGTCAGCAGGGGCGACTACACCTTC. Its translation is CSVEVSRGDYTF.